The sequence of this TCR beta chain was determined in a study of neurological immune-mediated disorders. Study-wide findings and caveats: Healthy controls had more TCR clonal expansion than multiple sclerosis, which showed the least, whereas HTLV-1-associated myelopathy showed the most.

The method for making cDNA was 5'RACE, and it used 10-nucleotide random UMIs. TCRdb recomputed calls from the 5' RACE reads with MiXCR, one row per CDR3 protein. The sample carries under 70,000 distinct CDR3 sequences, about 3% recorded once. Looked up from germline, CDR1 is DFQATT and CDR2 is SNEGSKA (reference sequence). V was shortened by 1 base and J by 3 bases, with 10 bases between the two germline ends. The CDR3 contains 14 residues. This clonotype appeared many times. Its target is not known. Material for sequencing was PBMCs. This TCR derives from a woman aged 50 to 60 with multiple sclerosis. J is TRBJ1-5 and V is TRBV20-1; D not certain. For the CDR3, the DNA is TGCAGTGCTAGAGCCTCCGGGGACAATCAGCCCCAGCATTTT. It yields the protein CSARASGDNQPQHF.